These 31 T cell receptor beta chains came from one sample sequenced in a study of T-cell reconstitution after alpha-beta-depleted transplantation in children. As it was prepared, the TCRbeta library received unique molecular identifiers. One entry per CDR3 protein results from TCRdb running MiXCR on the PCR reads. The sample lists some 200,000 distinct CDR3 sequences, around 10% occurring once. The sample consisted of PBMCs from the stem cell graft donor, taken from the stem cell graft. The receptor source for this set is a human donor who donated a stem cell graft to a child with acute lymphoblastic leukemia.

This rearrangement joins TRBV6-1 to TRBJ1-5; TRBD1 is a possible D gene (5 bases). The CDR3 totals 14 residues. Germline V gene sequence: CDR1 MNHNS, CDR2 SASEGT. The V end lost 10 bases, the J end lost 7 bases, and 20 bases lay between the germline ends. Written as DNA, the CDR3 is TGTGCCACCGAATCCGGGGGTAGTCGGCAGCCCCAGCATTTT. Translating gives CATESGGSRQPQHF.

This rearrangement joins TRBV27 to TRBJ2-5; the D call may be TRBD1 or TRBD2 (6 bases each). CDR1 is MNHEY, CDR2 SMNVEV, per germline (reference sequence). The CDR3 has 15 residues. The V and J ends lost 3 bases and 1 base respectively, with 12 bases between them. CDR3 bases: TGTGCCAGCAGTTTCGCACGGGGGCGCCAAGAGACCCAGTACTTC. Amino acids: CASSFARGRQETQYF.

This clonotype was picked up a small number of times. The chain is built from TRBV2 and TRBJ2-1, with D possibly being TRBD1 or TRBD2 (5 bases each). V was trimmed by 4 bases and J by 1 base, leaving 11 bases between them. CDR3 length: 15 residues. CDR1 is SNHLY, CDR2 FYNNEI, per germline. This CDR3 reads CASSVGDPSYNEQFF. DNA of the CDR3: TGTGCCAGCAGTGTCGGGGACCCATCCTACAATGAGCAGTTCTTC.

This clonotype was detected only a few times. The chain couples TRBV2 to TRBJ1-1; 11 bases line up with TRBD1. The CDR3 is 14 amino acids. Germline-derived CDR1 and CDR2 are SNHLY and FYNNEI. Unmatched junction bases numbered 4, after V lost 6 bases and J lost 4 bases. CDR3 residues: CASRIGQGATEAFF. The CDR3 DNA follows: TGTGCCAGCAGGATCGGACAGGGGGCCACTGAAGCTTTCTTT.

The chain combines TRBV6-1 with TRBJ1-1; D is possibly TRBD1 (6 bases). Germline V gives CDR1 MNHNS, CDR2 SASEGT. V gave up 8 bases and J gave up 2 bases, with 18 bases separating them. The CDR3 consists of 15 residues. For the CDR3, the DNA is TGTGCCAGCCTAATTCACCGGGACATTAACACTGAAGCTTTCTTT. This codes for CASLIHRDINTEAFF.

Comments on this clonotype: The conserved phenylalanine or tryptophan is not found at the CDR3 terminus, so this likely reflects a read error. This chain uses TRBV11-1 with TRBJ1-1, with a tentative D call TRBD1 (6 bases). The germline V gene encodes CDR1 SGHAT and CDR2 FQDESV (reference sequence). The CDR3 consists of 15 residues. V lost 2 bases to trimming and J lost 7 bases, with 17 bases between them. CDR3 nucleotide sequence: TGTGCCAGCAGCTTACGAGGGGGGACAAAAGGTGAAGCTTTCTGT. Translating it yields CASSLRGGTKGEAFC.

This clonotype was seen ten or more times. The chain is built from TRBV14 and TRBJ2-2; TRBD1 aligns across 8 bases. The CDR3 runs 16 residues. Germline V gene data show CDR1 as SGHDN and CDR2 as FVKESK. V was pared by 1 base and J by 5 bases, with 6 bases of the junction left unmatched. The DNA of the CDR3 is TGTGCCAGCAGCCAAGTGGGGACAGGCGTTACCGGGGAGCTGTTTTTT. This gives the protein CASSQVGTGVTGELFF. The full variable domain, in which reference TRBV14 and TRBJ2-2 provide the parts outside the CDR3, is EAGVTQFPSHSVIEKGQTVTLRCDPISGHDNLYWYRRVMGKEIKFLLHFVKESKQDESGMPNNRFLAERTGGTYSTLKVQPAELEDSGVYFCASSQVGTGVTGELFFGEGSRLTVL.

CDR3 region: CASSSIEENTEAFF. CDR3 DNA sequence: TGCGCCAGCAGCTCTATTGAGGAGAACACTGAAGCTTTCTTT. V and J are TRBV5-1 and TRBJ1-1, with D hard to call. This CDR3 has 14 residues. Trimming shortened V by 3 bases and J by 1 base, and 10 bases separated the two germline ends. Germline-derived CDR1 and CDR2 are SGHRS and YFSETQ.

This clonotype occurred a few times. J is TRBJ2-7 and V is TRBV28; TRBD1 matches 8 bases. The CDR3 is 18 amino acids. CDR1 MDHEN and CDR2 SYDVKM come from the germline V gene. Trimming cost V 4 bases and J 0 bases; bases outside gene matches: 14. CDR3 coding DNA: TGTGCCAGCAGTTATGGCGGCGGGCCGGGACAGGCCTCCTACGAGCAGTACTTC. Translating gives CASSYGGGPGQASYEQYF.

The V call is TRBV12-3 or TRBV12-4, the J call TRBJ2-3; TRBD2 aligns across 7 bases. J was trimmed by 0 bases and V by 2 bases; bases with no gene match: 2. This CDR3 has 15 amino acids. The CDR3 loop reads CASSLWGGSTDTQYF. The CDR3 DNA sequence: TGTGCCAGCAGTTTATGGGGGGGAAGCACAGATACGCAGTATTTT.

This clonotype was counted only a few times. The V call is TRBV19, the J call TRBJ2-2; no firm D call. There are 14 residues in the CDR3. V dropped 4 bases and J dropped 0 bases, with 6 bases sitting between them. The germline CDR1 and CDR2 sequences are LNHDA and SQIVND (reference sequence). The CDR3 here is CASSKRPNTGELFF. In nucleotides, the CDR3 is TGTGCCAGTAGTAAGAGGCCGAACACCGGGGAGCTGTTTTTT.

J is TRBJ1-1 and V is TRBV5-1; 7 positions agree with TRBD1. The germline V gene encodes CDR1 SGHRS and CDR2 YFSETQ. This CDR3 region has 18 residues. With V trimmed by 5 bases and J by 6 bases, 22 bases remained unmatched. The CDR3 here is CASRETGRSRSTRAEAFF. DNA for the CDR3: TGCGCCAGCAGAGAGACAGGGCGCTCGAGGAGTACAAGGGCTGAAGCTTTCTTT.

This clonotype was seen repeatedly, ten times or more. The chain combines TRBV3-1 with TRBJ1-2; D uncertain. The CDR3 spans 14 residues. Trimming left V 6 bases short and J 4 bases short, with 15 bases between. Germline lookup yields CDR1 LGHDT and CDR2 YNNKEL (reference sequence). The CDR3 is CASSHGRLSYGYTF. Written as DNA, the CDR3 is TGTGCCAGCAGTCACGGACGGCTCTCCTATGGCTACACCTTC.

This clonotype was seen a few times. The CDR3: CASSQDRQALNYGYTF. The CDR3 DNA follows: TGCGCCAGCAGCCAAGATAGGCAAGCCCTCAACTATGGCTACACCTTC. The gene calls are TRBV4-1 and TRBJ1-2; D ambiguous. The CDR3 has 16 amino acids. Germline V gene sequence: CDR1 MGHRA, CDR2 YSYEKL. Trimming cost V 0 bases and J 2 bases, with 13 bases left between them.

The chain joins TRBV12-3 or TRBV12-4 to TRBJ1-1; D may be TRBD1 (6 bases). V was shortened by 11 bases and J by 6 bases, with 25 bases between the two germline ends. The CDR3 loop spans 15 amino acids. The CDR3 loop reads CASSVGGRGSAEAFF. In DNA form, the CDR3 reads TGTGCCTCCTCTGTCGGGGGAAGGGGGAGCGCTGAAGCTTTCTTT.

There are a few counts of this clonotype. A read error may produce the germline difference seen at one junction end. The chain employs TRBV2 and TRBJ1-2; D gene ambiguous. The germline CDR1 and CDR2 sequences are SNHLY and FYNNEI. The CDR3 length is 14 residues. The chain's CDR3 is CASSADGTTYDYTF. The DNA of the CDR3 is TGTGCCAGCAGTGCGGACGGCACGACCTATGACTACACCTTC.

This clonotype was detected ten times or more. The gene calls are TRBV5-1 and TRBJ2-5; 7 nucleotides match TRBD1. The germline V gene encodes CDR1 SGHRS and CDR2 YFSETQ. J lost 1 base, V lost 3 bases, and 3 bases had no gene match. The CDR3 covers 14 residues. The CDR3 reads CASSSGQAQETQYF. The CDR3 coding sequence is TGCGCCAGCAGCTCAGGACAGGCCCAAGAGACCCAGTACTTC.

This clonotype has ten or more counts. The chain combines TRBV14 with TRBJ2-7; 9 bases agree with TRBD1. V shed 2 bases and J 3 bases; nucleotides not matched to a gene: 8. This CDR3 region has 16 residues. Germline V gene data show CDR1 as SGHDN and CDR2 as FVKESK. The CDR3 is CASSQLMGQGIYEQYF. The CDR3 region has the DNA TGTGCCAGCAGCCAACTTATGGGACAGGGTATCTACGAGCAGTACTTC.

This clonotype was found many times. The J gene is TRBJ1-5, the V gene TRBV12-3 or TRBV12-4, with 8 bases lining up with TRBD1. There are 14 residues in the CDR3. J gave up 6 bases and V 6 bases, and 7 bases lay outside the gene matches. CDR3 residues: CASSLTGAAQPQHF. In DNA, the CDR3 is TGTGCCAGCAGCCTGACAGGGGCAGCTCAGCCCCAGCATTTT.

This clonotype came up a few times. The rearrangement joins TRBV5-1 to TRBJ1-4; 9 bases are shared with TRBD1. The V segment lost 1 base and the J segment 8 bases; nucleotides outside the gene matches: 6. The CDR3 covers 15 residues. Germline V lookup: CDR1 SGHRS, CDR2 YFSETQ. This CDR3 is CASSLTGQGYEKLFF. CDR3 sequence (DNA): TGCGCCAGCAGCTTGACGGGACAGGGTTACGAAAAACTGTTTTTT.

This clonotype showed up just a few times. V is TRBV5-1 and J is TRBJ2-7, with D maybe TRBD2 (6 bases). The CDR3 extends over 16 amino acids. The V gene lost 5 bases and the J gene lost 3 bases, with 21 bases spanning the gap. The germline V gene encodes CDR1 SGHRS and CDR2 YFSETQ. The CDR3: CASRLSEEGRVYEQYF. CDR3 nucleotide sequence: TGCGCCAGCAGACTGAGTGAGGAGGGACGGGTCTACGAGCAGTACTTC.

Only a few counts were recorded for this clonotype. The V gene is TRBV7-6, the J gene TRBJ2-7; the D is unclear. The V end lost 4 bases, the J end lost 7 bases, and 14 bases lay between the germline ends. Germline CDR1 SGHVS, CDR2 FNYEAQ. The CDR3 is 13 residues long. Here the CDR3 reads CASSSSVRNEQYF. CDR3 DNA sequence: TGTGCCAGCAGCTCTAGTGTGCGGAATGAGCAGTACTTC.

The chain has TRBV6-5 and TRBJ1-1, with D perhaps TRBD1 (5 bases). CDR1 is MNHEY and CDR2 is SVGAGI in the germline V gene. Trimming removed 4 bases from V and 4 bases from J, with 13 bases in between. The CDR3 runs 14 residues. The CDR3 bases are TGTGCCAGCAGTTCCACCCGGGGGGGCACTGAAGCTTTCTTT. This encodes CASSSTRGGTEAFF.

This clonotype was detected many times. The chain joins TRBV29-1 to TRBJ1-5; D is uncertain. V lost 7 bases and J lost 9, with 16 bases in between. CDR3 size: 12 residues. Germline V gene lookup returns CDR1 SQVTM and CDR2 ANQGSEA. The CDR3 nucleotides are TGCAGCGCTCAGGACGGTCTAGGGCCCCAGCATTTT. Protein: CSAQDGLGPQHF.

Only a few counts were recorded for this clonotype. The rearrangement links TRBV7-2 to TRBJ2-2; D unresolved. V was shortened by 1 base and J by 5 bases, with 14 bases between the two germline ends. This CDR3 has 16 residues. The V gene's germline CDR1 is SGHTA and CDR2 FQGNSA. The CDR3 DNA sequence: TGTGCCAGCAGCTTAGGTCGGGCCGGAGTAACCGGGGAGCTGTTTTTT. This sequence encodes CASSLGRAGVTGELFF.

This clonotype was seen repeatedly, ten times or more. The chain recombines TRBV20-1 with TRBJ2-3; tentatively, D is TRBD1 (6 bases). The V gene lost 6 bases and the J gene lost 5 bases, with 9 bases spanning the gap. This CDR3 is built from 11 residues. Germline loops: CDR1 DFQATT, CDR2 SNEGSKA (reference sequence). In nucleotides, the CDR3 is TGCAGTGCCATGACAGGAGATACGCAGTATTTT. It specifies CSAMTGDTQYF.

Details on this clonotype: One junction end does not reproduce the germline sequence, and a read error may be involved. The CDR3 sequence is CSAHPGGFLTSGLAGGF. CDR3 sequence (DNA): TGCAGTGCCCACCCAGGGGGCTTTCTCACGTCCGGGTTAGCCGGAGGTTTT. The V gene is TRBV20-1, the J gene TRBJ1-1, with 8 positions matching TRBD1. The CDR3 runs to 17 residues. In germline, CDR1 is DFQATT, CDR2 SNEGSKA (reference sequence).

This clonotype was detected ten times or more. The chain uses TRBV5-1 and TRBJ2-1; possibly TRBD2 for D (6 bases). Germline-derived CDR1 and CDR2 are SGHRS and YFSETQ. The CDR3 loop spans 18 amino acids. The V gene lost 3 bases and the J gene lost 2 bases, with 21 bases spanning the gap. The CDR3 coding sequence is TGCGCCAGCAGCTCGCCCCTCCTCGCGGTAGCGGCCTACAATGAGCAGTTCTTC. It yields the protein CASSSPLLAVAAYNEQFF.

This clonotype was seen only a few times. The chain is built from TRBV5-1 and TRBJ1-6, with D uncertain. Between the trimmed V and J ends, which lost 5 bases and 1 base, there was a span of 19 bases. The CDR3 has 18 amino acids. The germline CDR1 and CDR2 sequences are SGHRS and YFSETQ. The CDR3 sequence is CASSLDPLGGSYNSPLHF. Written as DNA, the CDR3 is TGCGCCAGCAGTCTGGACCCCCTCGGAGGGTCCTATAATTCACCCCTCCACTTT.

The CDR3 nucleotides read TGTGCCAGCAGTTTTCCAGACACCGGGGAGCTGTTTTTT. This translates into CASSFPDTGELFF. The chain carries TRBV12-3 or TRBV12-4 and TRBJ2-2; no clear D gene. The CDR3 sequence is 13 residues long. V was cut by 3 bases and J by 3 bases, with 5 bases left in between.

The chain employs TRBV6-2 or TRBV6-3 and TRBJ1-2; 8 bases agree with TRBD1. This CDR3 has 14 amino acids. With V trimmed by 5 bases and J by 7 bases, 9 bases remained unmatched. Per the germline V gene, CDR1 is MNHEY and CDR2 is SVGEGT. The CDR3 region has the DNA TGTGCCAGCAGTACCTGGGGACAGGAGAGTGGCTACACCTTC. This translates into CASSTWGQESGYTF.